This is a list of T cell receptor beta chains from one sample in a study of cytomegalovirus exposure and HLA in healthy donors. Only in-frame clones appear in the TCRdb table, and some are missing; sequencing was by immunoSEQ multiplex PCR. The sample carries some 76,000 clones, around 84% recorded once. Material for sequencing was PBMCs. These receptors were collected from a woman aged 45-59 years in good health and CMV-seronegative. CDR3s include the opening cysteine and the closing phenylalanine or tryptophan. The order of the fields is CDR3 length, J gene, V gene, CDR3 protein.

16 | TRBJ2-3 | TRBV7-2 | CASSFEEGASTDTQYF
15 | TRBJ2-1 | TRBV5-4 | CASSFRSGGADEQFF
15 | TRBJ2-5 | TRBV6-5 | CASSTPGLATETQYF
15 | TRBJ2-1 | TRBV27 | CASSPGTSGNNEQFF
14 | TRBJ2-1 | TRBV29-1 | CSVVGGGGAAEQFF
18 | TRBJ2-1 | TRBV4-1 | CASSPSLRGGYIYNEQFF
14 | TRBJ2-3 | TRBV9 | CASSVTGDTDTQYF
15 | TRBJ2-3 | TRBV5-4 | CASSREGARPDTQYF
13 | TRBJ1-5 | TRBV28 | CASSPEDNQPQHF
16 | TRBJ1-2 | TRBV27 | CASSLAGQGRYYGYTF
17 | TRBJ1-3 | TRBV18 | CASSPPTGSKGGNTIYF
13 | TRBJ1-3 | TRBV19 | CASSIIEGDTIYF
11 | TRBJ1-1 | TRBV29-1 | CSVVGNTEAFF
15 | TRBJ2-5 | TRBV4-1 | CASSQDQGEEETQYF
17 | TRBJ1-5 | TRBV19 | CASSIPSGRGNNQPQHF
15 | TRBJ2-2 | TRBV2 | CASSTGGANTGELFF
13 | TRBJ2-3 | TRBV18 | CASSQGMRDTQYF
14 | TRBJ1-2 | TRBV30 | CAWSGGQGSYGYTF
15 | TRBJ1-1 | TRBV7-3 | CASSPSGTQNTEAFF
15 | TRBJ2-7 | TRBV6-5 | CASSLGQGYSYEQYF
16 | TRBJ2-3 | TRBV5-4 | CASSPMTSVRTDTQYF
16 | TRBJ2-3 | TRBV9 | CASSPVGTRTSDTQYF
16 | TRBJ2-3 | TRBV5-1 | CASSHGLAGPADTQYF
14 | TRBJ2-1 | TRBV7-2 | CASSLYWGVGEQFF
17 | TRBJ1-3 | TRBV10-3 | CAISESVRASGGNTIYF
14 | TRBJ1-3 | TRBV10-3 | CAIRQGASGNTIYF
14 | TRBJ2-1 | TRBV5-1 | CASSLGTSGNEQFF
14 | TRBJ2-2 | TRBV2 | CATEHWTGHRELFF
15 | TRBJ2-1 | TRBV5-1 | CASSLTGSLGNEQFF
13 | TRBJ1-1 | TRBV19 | CASSPTGNTEAFF
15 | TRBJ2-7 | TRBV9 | CASSVASGGPYEQYF
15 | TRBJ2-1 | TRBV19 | CASSHSFRRDNEQFF
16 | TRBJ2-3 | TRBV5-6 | CASSLLGQGMGDTQYF
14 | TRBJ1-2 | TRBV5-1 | CASSSTEFDYGYTF
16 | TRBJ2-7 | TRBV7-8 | CASSLNRRELSYEQYF
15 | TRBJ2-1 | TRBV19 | CASRSLAGGFNEQFF
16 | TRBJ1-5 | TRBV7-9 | CASSLAVGPDNQPQHF
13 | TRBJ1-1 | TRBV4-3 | CASSQDRLGAAFF
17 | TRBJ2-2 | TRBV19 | CASSTSGGLEVGGELFF
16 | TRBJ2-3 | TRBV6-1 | CASSESPGRGTDTQYF
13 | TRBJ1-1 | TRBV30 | CAWSVQGNTEAFF
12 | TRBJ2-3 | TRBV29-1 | CSVGTGQDTQYF
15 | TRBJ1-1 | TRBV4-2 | CASSEEPQMNTEAFF
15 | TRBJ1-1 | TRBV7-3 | CASSLGLPGNTEAFF
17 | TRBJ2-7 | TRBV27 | CASSPDFRGPLLYEQYF
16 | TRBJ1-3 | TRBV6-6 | CASSYYWTVSGNTIYF
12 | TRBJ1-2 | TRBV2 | CASTAQNYGYTF
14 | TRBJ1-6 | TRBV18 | CASSPGQGNSPLHF
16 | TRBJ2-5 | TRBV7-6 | CASSLEGLAGGETQYF
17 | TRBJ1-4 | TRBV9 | CASSPNWGRARGEKLFF
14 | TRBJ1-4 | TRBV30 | CAWNTGVRVEKLFF
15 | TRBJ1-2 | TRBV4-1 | CASSPTGEDGYGYTF
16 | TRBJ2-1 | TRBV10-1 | CASTQFGNYYNNEQFF